The 27 T cell receptor beta chains below come from one sample, sequenced in a study of identical twins (dated by TCRdb to 2016 to 2017). Library generation was performed with 5' RACE. Sequenced using an Illumina HiSeq 2000. The public reads were reanalyzed by TCRdb: fastp trimming at Q25, MiXCR alignment, in-frame beta chains only. Rows merge per CDR3 protein into single entries with the most common DNA and genes. This sample has hundreds of thousands of distinct CDR3 sequences in its table, and roughly 18% of those were observed once. Less than 15% of the sample is in the top ten clones. These data were also filed under a second study, of T cells expressing NK-cell markers.

Input material: PBMCs. The receptors come from a young woman in good health.

This clonotype was detected a few times. The chain uses TRBV7-9 and TRBJ2-2, with D hard to call. V was trimmed by 6 bases and J by 4 bases, leaving 15 bases between them. CDR3 length equals 15 residues. Per the germline V gene, CDR1 is SEHNR and CDR2 is FQNEAQ (reference sequence). CDR3 in amino acids: CASRSGRFGTGELFF. The CDR3 nucleotides are TGTGCCAGCAGGTCAGGCAGGTTCGGCACCGGGGAGCTGTTTTTT.

This rearrangement joins TRBV7-3 to TRBJ1-1; 12 positions match TRBD1. Per the germline V gene, CDR1 is SGHTA and CDR2 is FQGTGA. The CDR3 loop spans 15 amino acids. The ends lost 5 bases at V and 6 bases at J; junction bases unmatched: 7. CDR3 DNA sequence: TGTGCCAGCAGCCTGGGACAGGGGGCCGAGGCTGAAGCTTTCTTT. This gives the protein CASSLGQGAEAEAFF.

The chain is built from TRBV7-2 and TRBJ1-2; 7 positions agree with TRBD1. V was clipped by 7 bases and J by 6 bases; unmatched bases: 8. The germline V gene has CDR1 SGHTA and CDR2 FQGNSA. CDR3 length equals 13 residues. The CDR3 DNA sequence: TGTGCCAGCACCCCTCGAGGGGGCGATGGCTACACCTTC. Translating gives CASTPRGGDGYTF.

This clonotype was seen only a few times. The V gene is TRBV9, the J gene TRBJ2-3; TRBD2 agrees at 14 bases. The V gene end was trimmed by 4 bases and the J gene end by 2 bases; junction bases not matched to a gene: 9. Germline CDR1 and CDR2: SGDLS and YYNGEE. This CDR3 region has 18 residues. This CDR3 is CASSPWTSGRQYTDTQYF. The CDR3 coding sequence is TGTGCCAGCAGCCCCTGGACTAGCGGGAGGCAGTACACAGATACGCAGTATTTT.

CDR3 amino acids: CASATSPGQGQPQHF. The CDR3 DNA follows: TGTGCCAGCGCTACTAGCCCGGGACAGGGGCAGCCCCAGCATTTT. The chain couples TRBV12-3 or TRBV12-4 to TRBJ1-5, with TRBD1 identical over 10 bases. The length of the CDR3 is 15 residues. V lost 8 bases to trimming and J lost 7 bases; unmatched junction nucleotides: 11.

The rearrangement links TRBV6-2 or TRBV6-3 to TRBJ2-5; D tentatively reads TRBD1 or TRBD2 (5 bases each). Trimming shortened V by 6 bases and J by 5 bases, and 19 bases separated the two germline ends. The CDR3 is made up of 15 amino acids. Germline CDR1 is MNHEY and CDR2 is SVGEGT. CDR3 protein: CASSGPRGLGETQYF. For the CDR3, the DNA is TGTGCCAGCAGCGGTCCACGGGGCCTCGGGGAGACCCAGTACTTC.

The chain recombines TRBV25-1 with TRBJ1-5; tentatively, D is TRBD1 (5 bases). V was trimmed by 9 bases and J by 4 bases, leaving 16 bases between them. The germline gives CDR1 MGHDK, CDR2 SYGVNS. CDR3 length: 14 residues. The CDR3 DNA is TGTGCCAGGATAGGGGAGCCGGGAAATCAGCCCCAGCATTTT. This encodes CARIGEPGNQPQHF. Combining the CDR3 with reference TRBV25-1 and TRBJ1-5 gives the whole variable domain EADIYQTPRYLVIGTGKKITLECSQTMGHDKMYWYQQDPGMELHLIHYSYGVNSTEKGDLSSESTVSRIRTEHFPLTLESARPSHTSQYLCARIGEPGNQPQHFGDGTRLSIL.

The sample holds many counts of this clonotype. The V and J genes are TRBV12-3 or TRBV12-4 and TRBJ1-5, with a tentative D call TRBD1 (5 bases). There are 14 residues in the CDR3. V lost 3 bases and J 6 bases, leaving 12 bases between the germline ends. The CDR3 sequence: CASSFGGRGQPQHF. The CDR3 region has the DNA TGTGCCAGCAGTTTCGGAGGGAGGGGTCAGCCCCAGCATTTT.

This clonotype was picked up a small number of times. The chain is built from TRBV6-6 and TRBJ1-1, with unresolved D. The germline V gene has CDR1 MNHNY and CDR2 SVGAGI (reference sequence). The V and J ends lost 6 bases and 3 bases respectively, with 8 bases between them. The CDR3 has 12 residues. The CDR3 here is CASSQVYTEAFF. The CDR3, as DNA: TGTGCCAGCAGCCAGGTGTACACTGAAGCTTTCTTT.

This clonotype was detected ten times or more. This chain uses TRBV12-3 or TRBV12-4 with TRBJ1-5; a weak D match, TRBD1 (6 bases). Trimming pared 5 bases from V and 5 bases from J, leaving 10 bases between. The CDR3 sequence is 13 residues long. CDR3 in amino acids: CASSLQGDQPQHF. The CDR3 DNA reads as TGTGCCAGCAGTCTACAGGGAGATCAGCCCCAGCATTTT.

This sequence joins TRBV20-1 and TRBJ2-7; D is unclear. Germline loops: CDR1 DFQATT, CDR2 SNEGSKA (reference sequence). This CDR3 has 12 amino acids. Trimming removed 6 bases at V and 6 bases at J, with 15 bases between. The CDR3 DNA follows: TGCAGTGCCATCCCTAGAACTGGCGAGCAGTACTTC. Protein: CSAIPRTGEQYF.

In its sample, this clonotype was seen a few times. The chain has TRBV20-1 and TRBJ2-4, with a possible D match to TRBD1 (6 bases). Germline V gives CDR1 DFQATT, CDR2 SNEGSKA (reference sequence). The V end was cut by 5 bases, the J end by 4 bases, with 15 bases between. This CDR3 has 14 amino acids. CDR3 coding DNA: TGCAGTGCTCCCCGACCCGGACAGAAAAACATTCAGTACTTC. Amino acids: CSAPRPGQKNIQYF.

This clonotype was seen a handful of times. The chain has TRBV3-1 and TRBJ2-5, with 9 bases matching TRBD2. The CDR3 consists of 17 residues. The germline CDR1 and CDR2 sequences are LGHDT and YNNKEL (reference sequence). V lost 1 base, J lost 2 bases, and 8 bases stayed unmatched. The CDR3 here is CASSQVRSGGYQETQYF. CDR3 in DNA: TGTGCCAGCAGCCAAGTGCGTAGCGGGGGTTATCAAGAGACCCAGTACTTC.

This clonotype was picked up a small number of times. The V gene is TRBV7-9, the J gene TRBJ1-2, with a weak D call TRBD1 (5 bases). With 4 bases removed from V and 8 bases from J, the gap between germline ends came to 11 bases. This CDR3 has 12 residues. Germline CDR1 and CDR2: SEHNR and FQNEAQ (reference sequence). CDR3 region: CASSSQGEGYTF. Here the CDR3 DNA reads TGTGCCAGCAGCTCTCAGGGTGAAGGCTACACCTTC.

This clonotype has only a few counts. V is TRBV12-3 or TRBV12-4 and J is TRBJ2-7, with D unclear. Deletions cut 7 bases from V and 6 bases from J, with 22 bases between. This CDR3 has 15 residues. Written as DNA, the CDR3 is TGTGCCAGCACCTACTCCTGGGCAGGTCACGGCGAGCAGTACTTC. The encoded protein is CASTYSWAGHGEQYF.

This chain joins TRBV7-8 and TRBJ2-7, with D unresolved. The CDR3 runs 13 residues. Trimming left V 0 bases short and J 7 bases short, with 10 bases between. Germline V CDR1 and CDR2: SGHVS, FQNEAQ. The CDR3 DNA follows: TGTGCCAGCAGCTTAGCGCGTCGAGATGAGCAGTACTTC. It specifies CASSLARRDEQYF. Full variable domain (missing parts from reference TRBV7-8 and TRBJ2-7): GAGVSQSPRYKVAKRGQDVALRCDPISGHVSLFWYQQALGQGPEFLTYFQNEAQLDKSGLPSDRFFAERPEGSVSTLKIQRTQQEDSAVYLCASSLARRDEQYFGPGTRLTVT.

This chain joins TRBV7-9 and TRBJ2-7, with a weak D call TRBD1 (7 bases). The CDR3 sequence is 17 residues long. Trimming removed 1 base at V and 7 bases at J, with 23 bases between. Germline V lookup: CDR1 SEHNR, CDR2 FQNEAQ (reference sequence). CDR3 sequence reads: CASSLGPGGTARKEQYF. As DNA, the CDR3 is TGTGCCAGCAGCTTAGGCCCAGGGGGGACTGCACGGAAGGAGCAGTACTTC.

This clonotype was counted between two and nine times. The chain joins TRBV29-1 to TRBJ2-5; TRBD1 aligns across 7 bases. The J segment lost 9 bases and the V segment lost 7 bases, leaving 5 bases of the junction unmatched. The CDR3 runs to 10 residues. The germline V gene encodes CDR1 SQVTM and CDR2 ANQGSEA. DNA for the CDR3: TGCAGCGGATCGCAGGGGGCCCAGTACTTC. Its translation: CSGSQGAQYF.

This clonotype occurred many times. V usage is TRBV4-2 and J usage is TRBJ2-3, with D tentatively TRBD1 or TRBD2 (6 bases each). Germline lookup yields CDR1 LGHNA and CDR2 YNFKEQ. V lost 0 bases and J lost 4, with 14 bases in between. CDR3 length equals 16 residues. CDR3 amino acids: CASSQDRGRGADTQYF. CDR3 nucleotides: TGTGCCAGCAGCCAAGACCGGGGGCGCGGAGCAGATACGCAGTATTTT.

This clonotype came up a few times. This clone may be a read error of a much larger clone one base away. This chain joins TRBV7-2 and TRBJ2-1; TRBD2 is a possible D gene (6 bases). Per germline, CDR1 SGHTA and CDR2 FQGNSA. V was cut by 2 bases and J by 4 bases, with 12 bases left in between. The CDR3 is 15 residues long. The DNA for the CDR3 is TGTGCCAGCAGCTTACTTGGCGGGGCTTACAATGAGCAGTTCTTC. Its translation: CASSLLGGAYNEQFF.

V gene TRBV28 combines with J gene TRBJ2-7, with 8 nucleotides matching TRBD1. The CDR3 totals 14 residues. Germline V gene data show CDR1 as MDHEN and CDR2 as SYDVKM. Trimming took 6 bases from V and 1 from J; bases not matched to a gene: 5. The CDR3, as DNA: TGTGCCAGCAGAAGACAGGGGATATCCTACGAGCAGTACTTC. This sequence encodes CASRRQGISYEQYF.

This chain joins TRBV5-1 and TRBJ2-7; a possible D gene is TRBD2 (5 bases). V shed 5 bases and J shed 3 bases, with 15 bases lying between them. This CDR3 contains 14 residues. Germline V CDR1 and CDR2: SGHRS, YFSETQ. The CDR3 sequence is CASRVPGRDYEQYF. CDR3 DNA sequence: TGCGCCAGCAGGGTTCCGGGGAGAGACTACGAGCAGTACTTC.

This clonotype has a handful of counts. V and J are TRBV30 and TRBJ2-1, with D possibly matching TRBD2 (5 bases). The CDR3 contains 12 residues. The ends were cut back, 0 bases at V and 8 bases at J, with 8 bases in the middle. The germline V gene has CDR1 GTSNPN and CDR2 SVGIG (reference sequence). The CDR3 here is CAWSVAGDEQFF. As DNA, the CDR3 is TGTGCCTGGAGTGTCGCGGGCGATGAGCAGTTCTTC.

V and J are TRBV2 and TRBJ2-1; D is unclear. The CDR3 spans 10 residues. V lost 5 bases and J lost 15, with 11 bases in between. CDR1 and CDR2 (germline): SNHLY, FYNNEI. In DNA, the CDR3 is TGTGCCAGCAGTTTCAGGAAGGCGTTCTTC. This encodes CASSFRKAFF.

This chain links TRBV10-2 with TRBJ2-1; either TRBD1 or TRBD2 may fit D (6 bases each). The germline V and J ends were trimmed by 8 bases and 10 bases, with 21 bases remaining between them. Per germline, CDR1 WSHSY and CDR2 SAAADI. CDR3 length: 14 amino acids. The CDR3 here is CASQGRRERGEQFF. The DNA of the CDR3 is TGCGCCAGCCAGGGGCGGCGGGAAAGGGGGGAGCAGTTCTTC.

The chain uses TRBV19 and TRBJ2-5, with TRBD2 identical over 7 bases. This CDR3 spans 17 amino acids. The germline V gene encodes CDR1 LNHDA and CDR2 SQIVND (reference sequence). V lost 5 bases to trimming and J lost 4 bases; unmatched junction nucleotides: 16. CDR3 bases: TGTGCCAGTAGTTCCGGAGAGGCAGCGGGATTCGGAGAGACCCAGTACTTC. This encodes CASSSGEAAGFGETQYF.

In this sample, this clonotype turned up a few times. The rearrangement links TRBV4-2 to TRBJ1-1, with TRBD1 identical over 9 bases. Germline lookup yields CDR1 LGHNA and CDR2 YNFKEQ. The CDR3 is made up of 17 amino acids. V lost 1 base to trimming and J lost 3 bases; unmatched junction nucleotides: 9. The CDR3 region is CASSQGRLQGAYTEAFF. The DNA for the CDR3 is TGTGCCAGCAGCCAAGGCAGACTACAGGGGGCTTACACTGAAGCTTTCTTT.